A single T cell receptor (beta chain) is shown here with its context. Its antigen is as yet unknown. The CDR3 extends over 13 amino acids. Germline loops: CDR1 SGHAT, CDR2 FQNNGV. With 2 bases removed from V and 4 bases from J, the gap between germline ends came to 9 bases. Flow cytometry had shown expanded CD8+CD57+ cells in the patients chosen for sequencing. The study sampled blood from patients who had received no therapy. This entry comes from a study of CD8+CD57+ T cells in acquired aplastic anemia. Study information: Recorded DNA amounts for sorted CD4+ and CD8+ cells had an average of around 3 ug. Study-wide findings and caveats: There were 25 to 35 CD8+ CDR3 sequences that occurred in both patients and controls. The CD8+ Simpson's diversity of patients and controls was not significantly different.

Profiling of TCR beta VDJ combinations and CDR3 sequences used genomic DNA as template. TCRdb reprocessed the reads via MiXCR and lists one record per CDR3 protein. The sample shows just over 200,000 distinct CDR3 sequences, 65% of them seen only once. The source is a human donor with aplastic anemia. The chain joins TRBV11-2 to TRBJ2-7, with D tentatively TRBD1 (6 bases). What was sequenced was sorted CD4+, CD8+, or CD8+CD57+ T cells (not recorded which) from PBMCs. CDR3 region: CASSLIGGYEQYF. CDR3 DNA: TGTGCCAGCAGCTTAATAGGGGGTTACGAGCAGTACTTC.